The 20 T cell receptor beta chains listed next were all sequenced from one sample in a study of shared clonotypes between healthy human individuals. TCRdb's copy holds only in-frame clones and misses some; the assay was immunoSEQ multiplex PCR. The sample includes some 2,000,000 clones, just under 95% of them seen just once. Only CD45RO-negative cells positively selected for CCR7 counted as naive CD8 cells, so terminally differentiated effector memory CD45RA+ cells were excluded. The sequenced sample was naive CD8+ T cells sorted from blood. The receptors derive from a man between 18 and 29 years old in good health.

This chain connects TRBV2 to TRBJ2-3; TRBD2 matches 11 bases. CDR3 length: 17 amino acids. From germline, CDR1 is SNHLY and CDR2 FYNNEI. V shed 6 bases and J 1 base; nucleotides not matched to a gene: 9. The CDR3 DNA reads TGTGCCAGCAGGGCAGTCTTAGCGGGAGGGCGCACAGATACGCAGTATTTT. This sequence encodes CASRAVLAGGRTDTQYF.

V and J are TRBV6-5 and TRBJ2-1; the match to TRBD2 covers 7 bases. Germline trimming cut 6 bases from V and 3 bases from J; bases unmatched to any gene: 8. Germline assignment: CDR1 MNHEY and CDR2 SVGAGI. The CDR3 covers 15 residues. The CDR3 protein is CASSIRLALYNEQFF. Written as DNA, the CDR3 is TGTGCCAGCAGCATCCGACTAGCCCTCTACAATGAGCAGTTCTTC.

This clone was found a few times. The V gene is TRBV7-8, the J gene TRBJ2-7; D unresolved. This CDR3 comprises 13 residues. The ends were cut back, 5 bases at V and 2 bases at J, with 10 bases in the middle. Germline CDR1 SGHVS, CDR2 FQNEAQ. In DNA form, the CDR3 reads TGTGCCAGCAGCCCATCCGGGCCCTACGAGCAGTACTTC. Translation gives CASSPSGPYEQYF.

A few counts support this clone. This chain links TRBV9 with TRBJ1-6, with D hard to call. Germline lookup yields CDR1 SGDLS and CDR2 YYNGEE. The ends were cut back, 3 bases at V and 7 bases at J, with 14 bases in the middle. The length of the CDR3 is 15 residues. The CDR3 DNA reads as TGTGCCAGCAGCGGGGAGGGTTCCGACAATTCACCCCTCCACTTT. This gives the protein CASSGEGSDNSPLHF.

The chain has TRBV28 and TRBJ1-5; D is possibly TRBD1 (5 bases). The CDR3 runs to 13 residues. The V end was cut by 5 bases, the J end by 0 bases, with 5 bases between. The germline gives CDR1 MDHEN, CDR2 SYDVKM. The CDR3 DNA sequence: TGTGCCAGCAGTGACAGTAGCAATCAGCCCCAGCATTTT. Translation gives CASSDSSNQPQHF.

This clone was seen just once. The gene calls are TRBV9 and TRBJ2-1; TRBD1 might be the D (6 bases). The V gene lost 4 bases and the J gene lost 4 bases, with 12 bases spanning the gap. The CDR3 has 14 amino acids. The germline V gene encodes CDR1 SGDLS and CDR2 YYNGEE. CDR3 DNA: TGTGCCAGCAGCTTGGGACAATCGTACAATGAGCAGTTCTTC. It codes for CASSLGQSYNEQFF.

The CDR3 here is CASSQETPSSYNEQFF. The CDR3 coding sequence is TGCGCCAGCAGCCAAGAAACCCCGAGCTCCTACAATGAGCAGTTCTTC. The V call is TRBV4-1, the J call TRBJ2-1; D not resolved. Trimming removed 0 bases from V and 0 bases from J, with 9 bases in between. CDR1 MGHRA and CDR2 YSYEKL come from the germline V gene. The CDR3 totals 16 residues.

As for this clone: Other DNA variants within this sample encode the same CDR3. The CDR3 nucleotides read TGTGCCAGCAGCTTATTTGGCGGGAGCACAGATACGCAGTATTTT. This codes for CASSLFGGSTDTQYF. V is TRBV7-9 and J is TRBJ2-3, with D maybe TRBD2 (5 bases). Trimming removed 2 bases from V and 0 bases from J, with 9 bases in between. The CDR3 length is 15 residues. Germline V gene lookup returns CDR1 SEHNR and CDR2 FQNEAQ (reference sequence).

Concerning this clone: Other DNA sequences in the sample encode the same CDR3. V usage is TRBV7-2 and J usage is TRBJ2-7, with 8 bases matching TRBD1. The ends lost 5 bases at V and 0 bases at J; junction bases unmatched: 6. The CDR3 length is 15 residues. Per germline, CDR1 SGHTA and CDR2 FQGNSA. CDR3 bases: TGTGCCAGCAGCCCAGACAGGGGAAGCTCCTACGAGCAGTACTTC. As protein: CASSPDRGSSYEQYF.

The genes are TRBV25-1 and TRBJ2-7; no clear D. Trimming stripped 5 bases from V and 3 bases from J, with 11 bases between. Looked up from germline, CDR1 is MGHDK and CDR2 is SYGVNS. This CDR3 is 13 amino acids long. CDR3 protein: CASSRPGDYEQYF. The CDR3, as DNA: TGTGCCAGCAGTAGGCCAGGAGACTACGAGCAGTACTTC.

The chain recombines TRBV28 with TRBJ2-7; tentatively, D is TRBD1 or TRBD2 (6 bases each). CDR3 length equals 16 residues. The V gene lost 2 bases and the J gene lost 7 bases, with 21 bases spanning the gap. The germline V gene encodes CDR1 MDHEN and CDR2 SYDVKM. Here the CDR3 DNA reads TGTGCCAGCAGTTTAGGAGGGGGGAGCAGGGTGGGAGAGCAGTACTTC. Encoded protein: CASSLGGGSRVGEQYF.

The DNA for the CDR3 is TGTGCCAGCAGGTATCAGGGGTCGTGGACCCTCCACTTT. This encodes CASRYQGSWTLHF. V and J are TRBV2 and TRBJ1-6; D perhaps matches TRBD1 (6 bases). Trimming removed 6 bases from V and 14 bases from J, with 17 bases in between. This CDR3 is 13 amino acids long. Germline lookup yields CDR1 SNHLY and CDR2 FYNNEI. Variable domain in full (rest from reference TRBV2 and TRBJ1-6): EPEVTQTPSHQVTQMGQEVILRCVPISNHLYFYWYRQILGQKVEFLVSFYNNEISEKSEIFDDQFSVERPDGSNFTLKIRSTKLEDSAMYFCASRYQGSWTLHFGNGTRLTVT.

Of note for this clone: Other DNA sequences in the sample encode the same CDR3. This chain links TRBV27 with TRBJ2-7; D unclear. The V and J ends lost 0 bases and 4 bases respectively, with 7 bases between them. The germline gives CDR1 MNHEY, CDR2 SMNVEV (reference sequence). The CDR3 spans 13 residues. CDR3 residues: CASSLSLGYEQYF. CDR3 in DNA: TGTGCCAGCAGTTTATCCCTAGGATACGAGCAGTACTTC.

This chain uses TRBV30 with TRBJ1-4, with D possibly being TRBD1 (6 bases). The CDR3 length is 16 residues. In germline, CDR1 is GTSNPN, CDR2 SVGIG (reference sequence). Trimming pared 5 bases from V and 3 bases from J, leaving 19 bases between. CDR3 DNA: TGTGCCTGGGGGGCGTTTAGGGGGATTGCTAATGAAAAACTGTTTTTT. It codes for CAWGAFRGIANEKLFF.

The V and J genes are TRBV27 and TRBJ2-7, with 13 bases identical to TRBD2. The ends lost 5 bases at V and 5 bases at J; junction bases unmatched: 3. From germline, CDR1 is MNHEY and CDR2 SMNVEV (reference sequence). The CDR3 runs 14 residues. CDR3 amino acids: CASSPGLAGNEQYF. For the CDR3, the DNA is TGTGCCAGCAGTCCGGGACTAGCGGGGAACGAGCAGTACTTC.

The chain carries TRBV7-8 and TRBJ2-7, with TRBD2 matching over 7 bases. J lost 1 base, V lost 1 base, and 13 bases had no gene match. Germline CDR1 SGHVS, CDR2 FQNEAQ. CDR3 length: 18 amino acids. CDR3 DNA sequence: TGTGCCAGCAGCTTAGAGGAGGGAGGGCCTTATAGGTCCTACGAGCAGTACTTC. This sequence encodes CASSLEEGGPYRSYEQYF. Filled out from reference TRBV7-8 and TRBJ2-7, the complete variable domain reads GAGVSQSPRYKVAKRGQDVALRCDPISGHVSLFWYQQALGQGPEFLTYFQNEAQLDKSGLPSDRFFAERPEGSVSTLKIQRTQQEDSAVYLCASSLEEGGPYRSYEQYFGPGTRLTVT.

The rearrangement joins TRBV25-1 to TRBJ2-7; tentatively, D is TRBD2 (5 bases). This CDR3 region has 12 residues. V gave up 4 bases and J gave up 3 bases, with 7 bases separating them. Germline loops: CDR1 MGHDK, CDR2 SYGVNS. CDR3 DNA sequence: TGTGCCAGCAGTGCGGACTTCTACGAGCAGTACTTC. It translates to CASSADFYEQYF.

Regarding this clone: Other DNA sequences in this sample translate to the same CDR3. The V call is TRBV11-2, the J call TRBJ2-7, with a weak D call TRBD2 (5 bases). V was trimmed by 5 bases and J by 2 bases, leaving 10 bases between them. The CDR3 runs to 13 residues. CDR1 and CDR2 from the germline V gene are SGHAT and FQNNGV. CDR3 region: CASSPRAPYEQYF. The CDR3 nucleotides are TGTGCCAGCAGCCCGCGGGCCCCCTACGAGCAGTACTTC.

The V gene is TRBV6-5, the J gene TRBJ1-2, with 9 positions matching TRBD1. Germline values: CDR1 MNHEY, CDR2 SVGAGI. The CDR3 totals 14 residues. Germline trimming cut 6 bases from V and 8 bases from J; bases unmatched to any gene: 10. CDR3 coding DNA: TGTGCCAGCAGGGACCCCGGGACAGGGTCCGGCTACACCTTC. This gives the protein CASRDPGTGSGYTF.

On this clone: A junction boundary mismatches the germline segment, possibly from a read error. This chain connects TRBV7-7 to TRBJ2-5, with 11 bases fitting TRBD2. The germline CDR1 and CDR2 sequences are SSHAT and FNYEAQ (reference sequence). The CDR3 runs to 15 residues. The CDR3 protein is CASSFTSGSLETQYF. CDR3 in DNA: TGTGCTAGCAGCTTTACTAGCGGGAGCCTGGAGACCCAGTACTTC.